This T cell receptor (beta chain) was retrieved from a study of blood T cells in healthy people across ages. This CDR3 comprises 15 residues. The germline gives CDR1 MGHRA, CDR2 YSYEKL. With regard to this clonotype: The junction differs from germline at one of its ends, possibly a read error.

Using a J-beta primer mix together with a sample-barcoded 5' primer, a second PCR was run for about 7 to 12 cycles. There were at least 3 million CDR3-containing paired-end reads obtained from each sample. TCRdb re-called the 5' RACE reads through MiXCR, storing one row per CDR3 protein. The table includes around 1.5 million distinct CDR3 sequences, approximately 40% detected once. PBMCs, at least 6 million per sample, were isolated. J is TRBJ1-2 and V is TRBV4-1; D is undetermined. The sequenced sample was blood. The receptor comes from a woman in her late teens or twenties in good health. The CDR3, as DNA: TGTGCCAGCAGCCAAGATCTCGCTGCTAACTATGGCTACACCTTC. Its protein product is CASSQDLAANYGYTF.